The 11 T cell receptor beta chains given below trace back to one sample, sequenced in a study of CD8+ T cells in alopecia areata. TCR sequencing used cDNA made by reverse transcription of extracted RNA. Assay used: immunoSEQ multiplex PCR; TCRdb lists only in-frame clones, some missing. The table includes about 150,000 clones, around half detected once. Specified treatment: oral pan-JAK inhibitor, 5-10 mg twice daily. Sequencing used CD8+ T cells sorted from blood, obtained at week 4, from a patient treated with tofacitinib. Receptor source: a human donor with alopecia areata.

The gene calls are TRBV5-1 and TRBJ2-7; D is unclear. V was clipped by 4 bases and J by 0 bases, with 8 bases between them. The CDR3 runs 13 residues. Germline lookup yields CDR1 SGHRS and CDR2 YFSETQ. CDR3 sequence: CASSKDGSYEQYF. CDR3 coding DNA: TGCGCCAGCAGCAAGGACGGCTCCTACGAGCAGTACTTC.

V is TRBV6-6 and J is TRBJ2-7; 8 bases map to TRBD1. Germline V gene data show CDR1 as MNHNY and CDR2 as SVGAGI (reference sequence). The J segment lost 3 bases and the V segment lost 5 bases, leaving 6 bases of the junction unmatched. The CDR3 extends over 14 amino acids. Here the CDR3 DNA reads TGTGCCAGCAGTCAATGGACAGGGCGCTACGAGCAGTACTTC. It codes for CASSQWTGRYEQYF.

This clone came up once. The chain employs TRBV11-2 and TRBJ2-3, with D maybe TRBD2 (7 bases). V lost 5 bases and J lost 3, with 15 bases in between. The germline CDR1 and CDR2 sequences are SGHAT and FQNNGV. This CDR3 has 15 residues. The CDR3 protein is CASSISGGPTDTQYF. The CDR3 DNA reads as TGTGCCAGCAGCATCTCCGGGGGGCCTACAGATACGCAGTATTTT.

This clone has just one count. The chain joins TRBV11-2 to TRBJ1-2; TRBD1 might be the D (5 bases). This CDR3 spans 15 amino acids. Germline assignment: CDR1 SGHAT and CDR2 FQNNGV. Trimming shortened V by 5 bases and J by 3 bases, and 16 bases separated the two germline ends. The CDR3 sequence is CASSPRDGPHYGYTF. In DNA, the CDR3 is TGTGCCAGCAGCCCTAGGGACGGCCCTCACTATGGCTACACCTTC.

The V call is TRBV5-6, the J call TRBJ2-1; TRBD2 agrees at 8 bases. V lost 4 bases to trimming and J lost 4 bases; unmatched junction nucleotides: 4. The CDR3 runs to 14 residues. Germline V gene sequence: CDR1 SGHDT, CDR2 YYEEEE. CDR3 amino acids: CASSPGGTYNEQFF. CDR3 nucleotide sequence: TGTGCCAGCAGCCCGGGGGGGACATACAATGAGCAGTTCTTC. The full variable domain, in which reference TRBV5-6 and TRBJ2-1 provide the parts outside the CDR3, is DAGVTQSPTHLIKTRGQQVTLRCSPKSGHDTVSWYQQALGQGPQFIFQYYEEEERQRGNFPDRFSGHQFPNYSSELNVNALLLGDSALYLCASSPGGTYNEQFFGPGTRLTVL.

This clone was seen a few times. This chain uses TRBV27 with TRBJ2-6, with D perhaps TRBD1 (6 bases). Germline assignment: CDR1 MNHEY and CDR2 SMNVEV (reference sequence). V dropped 8 bases and J dropped 2 bases, with 22 bases sitting between them. This CDR3 spans 18 amino acids. The CDR3 loop reads CASLSYTGTMAGANVLTF. CDR3 in DNA: TGTGCCAGCTTATCCTACACAGGGACGATGGCTGGGGCCAACGTCCTGACTTTC.

V gene TRBV30 combines with J gene TRBJ2-2; weak D call: TRBD2 (6 bases). This CDR3 is 15 amino acids long. Germline V gene lookup returns CDR1 GTSNPN and CDR2 SVGIG (reference sequence). Trimming removed 0 bases from V and 0 bases from J, with 8 bases in between. In nucleotides, the CDR3 is TGTGCCTGGAGTGTACTAGCCACGAACACCGGGGAGCTGTTTTTT. Its translation is CAWSVLATNTGELFF.

V and J are TRBV5-6 and TRBJ1-5; D is possibly TRBD1 (5 bases). V was pared by 0 bases and J by 7 bases, with 17 bases between. Germline V gene data show CDR1 as SGHDT and CDR2 as YYEEEE. There are 16 residues in the CDR3. The CDR3 coding sequence is TGTGCCAGCAGCTTGGGTTCGGCAGGGTGGGTCCAGCCCCAGCATTTT. This gives the protein CASSLGSAGWVQPQHF.

This clone has a handful of counts. The genes are TRBV29-1 and TRBJ2-7; D could derive from TRBD1 or TRBD2 (5 bases each). Trimming removed 5 bases from V and 2 bases from J, with 13 bases in between. The CDR3 has 13 residues. Germline lookup yields CDR1 SQVTM and CDR2 ANQGSEA. This CDR3 is CSVSTGATYEQYF. The CDR3 DNA reads as TGCAGCGTTTCTACCGGGGCCACCTACGAGCAGTACTTC.

The CDR3 nucleotides are TGTGCCAGCAGCTTAGGACAGGGGGCAGATGGCTACACCTTC. Amino acids: CASSLGQGADGYTF. The rearrangement uses TRBV7-9 and TRBJ1-2; 10 positions agree with TRBD1. Germline trimming cut 1 base from V and 6 bases from J; bases unmatched to any gene: 2. The germline V gene encodes CDR1 SEHNR and CDR2 FQNEAQ (reference sequence). The CDR3 length is 14 residues.

In DNA form, the CDR3 reads TGCAGCGTTGAAGAAGGCTATATGCAGTTCTTC. This encodes CSVEEGYMQFF. The chain recombines TRBV29-1 with TRBJ2-1; D is unresolved. Germline assignment: CDR1 SQVTM and CDR2 ANQGSEA. V lost 0 bases, J lost 12 bases, and 9 bases lay in between. The CDR3 runs 11 residues.